The rows below give T cell receptor beta chains drawn from one sample of a study of Graves' ophthalmopathy and Graves' hyperthyroidism. TCRdb re-analysed the multiplex PCR reads in MiXCR, keeping a single row per CDR3 protein. The sample carries almost 400,000 distinct CDR3 sequences, around 16% recorded once. The specimen was peripheral blood. The receptors come from a woman aged 18-29 years with Graves' ophthalmopathy. The CDR3 runs from the conserved cysteine through the conserved F or W. A D gene is named only where the DNA matches it firmly. For some rows the clone size is stated as once, few or many, or as a class when expanded; others skip it.

V	J	D	size	DNA	CDR3
TRBV11-2	TRBJ1-6	.	many	TGTGCCAGCAGCTTAGATCCAGGGACATTCAGTTCACCCCTCCACTTT	CASSLDPGTFSSPLHF
TRBV28	TRBJ1-5	TRBD1	many	TGTGCCAGCAGGGGGACAGGGGTCTGGAATCAGCCCCAGCATTTT	CASRGTGVWNQPQHF
TRBV3-1	TRBJ2-7	.	many	TGTGCCAGCAGCCAAGATTCTTTCGTGAACCAGCAGTACTTC	CASSQDSFVNQQYF
TRBV7-2	TRBJ2-5	.	many	TGTGCCAGCAGCGGGATGGGACAAGAGACCCAGTACTTC	CASSGMGQETQYF
TRBV7-8	TRBJ2-7	.	many	TGTGCCAGCAGCCTCCGGGAGGGGGCCCTGAGCTACGAGCAGTACTTC	CASSLREGALSYEQYF
TRBV2	TRBJ1-6	.	many	TGTGCCAGCAGTGTGGGGAGGGAATCACCCCTCCACTTT	CASSVGRESPLHF
TRBV10-1	TRBJ1-5	TRBD1	once	TGCGCCAGCACCGATGGGCCGGGACAGCGGGGGAAACAGCCCCAGCATTTT	CASTDGPGQRGKQPQHF
TRBV6-5	TRBJ2-7	TRBD2	many	TGTGCCAGCAGTTACACTGTATCTAGCGGGGGGACCTACGAGCAGTACTTC	CASSYTVSSGGTYEQYF
TRBV14	TRBJ1-2	TRBD1	many	TGTGCCAGCAGCCCCTTTGGACAGGGAAACTATGGCTACACCTTC	CASSPFGQGNYGYTF
TRBV11-2	TRBJ1-1	.	once	TGTGCCAGCAGCTCGCTCTCCGGGACAATGAACACTGAAGCTTTCTTT	CASSSLSGTMNTEAFF
TRBV27	TRBJ2-2	TRBD1	many	TGTGCCAGCAGTTTATCGGACAGGGTTGGCAGTACCGGGGAGCTGTTTTTT	CASSLSDRVGSTGELFF
TRBV12-3/TRBV12-4	TRBJ2-2	TRBD1	many	TGTGCCAGCAGGGGGGACAGCATCACCGGGGAGCTGTTTTTT	CASRGDSITGELFF
TRBV7-2	TRBJ2-5	.	many	TGTGCCAGCAGCTTAAAGTGGGGACACCACCCACGGTACTTC	CASSLKWGHHPRYF
TRBV29-1	TRBJ2-2	.	many	TGCAGCGCCCCCGACGAGGACACCGGGGAGCTGTTTTTT	CSAPDEDTGELFF
TRBV5-1	TRBJ2-7	TRBD1	many	TGCGCCAGCGGGTCAGGGGGCCTCTACGAGCAGTACTTC	CASGSGGLYEQYF
TRBV19	TRBJ2-5	.	.	TGTGCCAGTAGTCGCCTGCTGAAAGAGACCCAGTACTTC	CASSRLLKETQYF
TRBV12-3/TRBV12-4	TRBJ2-7	.	many	TGTGCCAGCAGTTTAGTAAGCGGCGAGCAGTACTTC	CASSLVSGEQYF
TRBV18	TRBJ1-2	.	many	TGTGCCAGCTCACCGACCAGGACGGTGGACTATGGCTACACCTTC	CASSPTRTVDYGYTF
TRBV5-1	TRBJ1-6	.	many	TGCGCCAGCAGCTTGATGGACGGTAATCCACCCCTCCACTTT	CASSLMDGNPPLHF
TRBV7-9	TRBJ2-7	TRBD1	.	TGTGCCAGCAGCCAGACAGGGAACCACGAGCAGTACTTC	CASSQTGNHEQYF
TRBV30	TRBJ1-1	.	many	TGTGCCTGGGTCCGACTACGAGCTTTCTTT	CAWVRLRAFF
TRBV12-3/TRBV12-4	TRBJ2-5	TRBD1	.	TGTGCCAGCGACCGGGACAGGGAGGGGGAGACCCAGTACTTC	CASDRDREGETQYF
TRBV6-2/TRBV6-3	TRBJ1-1	.	many	TGTGCCAGCAGTTCAGGGATCAGTTGGAGCACTGAAGCTTTCTTT	CASSSGISWSTEAFF
TRBV19	TRBJ2-7	TRBD1	many	TGTGCCAGTAGTCCTTACAGGGGAAGCTCCTACGAGCAGTACTTC	CASSPYRGSSYEQYF
TRBV7-3	TRBJ2-2	TRBD1	.	TGTGCCAGCAGCTTAAATACAGGGGGGAACACCGGGGAGCTGTTTTTT	CASSLNTGGNTGELFF
TRBV2	TRBJ2-7	TRBD1	many	TGTGCCAGCAGTGTCAACAGGGGGTACGAGCAGTACTTC	CASSVNRGYEQYF
TRBV12-3/TRBV12-4	TRBJ2-5	.	.	TGTGCCAGCGCGCTAGCGCAGACCCAGTACTTC	CASALAQTQYF
TRBV18	TRBJ1-5	.	many	TGTGCCAGCTCACCGGGGGCCCATAGCAATCAGCCCCAGCATTTT	CASSPGAHSNQPQHF
TRBV12-3/TRBV12-4	TRBJ2-7	TRBD1	many	TGTGCCAGCAGTCCAGGGACAGGGTTCCCCTTTCAGCAGTACTTC	CASSPGTGFPFQQYF
TRBV14	TRBJ2-2	TRBD1	many	TGTGCCAGCAGCCAACGAAGACAGGGTGGCACCGGGGAGCTGTTTTTT	CASSQRRQGGTGELFF
TRBV11-2	TRBJ2-7	TRBD1	once	TGTGCCAGCAGCTTAACGACAGGGGGTCCCTACGAGCAGTACTTC	CASSLTTGGPYEQYF
TRBV11-1	TRBJ2-7	TRBD2	.	TGTGCCAGCAGCTCGACCGGGACTAGCGGGAGTTGGGACGAGCAGTACTTC	CASSSTGTSGSWDEQYF
TRBV13	TRBJ2-7	.	many	TGTGCCAGCAGCTTAGCAACGGGAGCGACCTACGAGCAGTACTTC	CASSLATGATYEQYF
TRBV28	TRBJ2-7	.	many	TGTGCCAGCCGAGACTTCTACGAGCAGTACTTC	CASRDFYEQYF
TRBV20-1	TRBJ2-7	.	many	TGCAGTGCTAGAGGGGTTAGCGGCCGCTACGAGCAGTACTTC	CSARGVSGRYEQYF
TRBV7-2	TRBJ2-2	.	many	TGTGCCAGCAGTCTCGTAACCGGGGAGCTGTTTTTT	CASSLVTGELFF
TRBV6-5	TRBJ2-7	TRBD1	many	TGTGCCAGCAGTTACTCGGGACAGGTGAGCTCCTACGAGCAGTACTTC	CASSYSGQVSSYEQYF
TRBV6-2/TRBV6-3	TRBJ1-1	.	many	TGTGCCAGCAGCTGGACCGGGCTCCTCGAGAACACTGAAGCTTTCTTT	CASSWTGLLENTEAFF
TRBV18	TRBJ1-5	TRBD1	.	TGTGCCAGCTCAGTAACCGGACAGGGGGACTTTCAGCCCCAGCATTTT	CASSVTGQGDFQPQHF
TRBV7-2	TRBJ1-2	TRBD1	many	TGTGCCAGCAGACAAACAGGGGGTCTTGATGGCTACACCTTC	CASRQTGGLDGYTF
TRBV19	TRBJ1-1	.	many	TGTGCCAGTAGTATAGGATACCGGGACAAGAGGACTGAAGCTTTCTTT	CASSIGYRDKRTEAFF
TRBV12-3/TRBV12-4	TRBJ2-7	.	many	TGTGCCAGCAGTTTAGATCCAATGGCGAGGGAGCAGTACTTC	CASSLDPMAREQYF
TRBV28	TRBJ2-7	.	many	TGTGCCAGCAGTTCAACCGGGACGGGGATCTACGAGCAGTACTTC	CASSSTGTGIYEQYF
TRBV12-3/TRBV12-4	TRBJ2-7	TRBD2	few	TGTGCCAGCAGGATCTCAGCGGGAGACTCCTACGAGCAGTACTTC	CASRISAGDSYEQYF
TRBV19	TRBJ1-2	TRBD1	.	TGTGCCAGTACAGACCACAGGGGGCGGGTCGGTGGCTACACCTTC	CASTDHRGRVGGYTF
TRBV6-1	TRBJ2-7	TRBD1	.	TGTGCCAGCAGTCTAGCTTCCGGGACAGGGTGGTACGAGCAGTACTTC	CASSLASGTGWYEQYF
TRBV6-1	TRBJ2-7	.	many	TGTGCCAGCAGTGCTCCGGCATCCTACGAGCAGTGCTTC	CASSAPASYEQCF
TRBV7-2	TRBJ2-7	.	many	TGTGCCAGCAGCTTAGTTAGAGCCGAGCAGTACTTC	CASSLVRAEQYF
TRBV9	TRBJ2-2	.	many	TGTGCCAGCAGCGTCAGTTCGCGCCCCGGGGACACCGGGGAGCTGTTTTTT	CASSVSSRPGDTGELFF